This T cell receptor beta chain was identified in a study of T cells in Graves' hyperthyroidism and ophthalmopathy (dated by TCRdb to the late 2010s). Describing the broader study: Peripheral blood was collected at initial diagnosis, before any treatment. To identify TCR V-J signatures that set the groups apart, the researchers used a discovery cohort of more than 95 patients, made up of fewer than 50 with Graves' ophthalmopathy and some 60 with stable Graves' hyperthyroidism. Prospective prediction of ophthalmopathy was tested in an independent validation cohort consisting of some 19 hyperthyroidism patients and around 17 patients who later progressed to ophthalmopathy. For training and testing, the approximately 92 patients in the discovery cohort were randomly divided in a 7:3 ratio. Thyroid tissue and blood T-cell repertoires from six or seven Graves' hyperthyroidism patients were also compared in the study. Once sampling was done, hyperthyroidism patients were given methimazole at a starting dose of 30 mg daily, whereas ophthalmopathy patients were given high-dose intravenous methylprednisolone. The paper reports TCR Vbeta CDR3 sequencing of some 140 peripheral blood samples: around 45 ophthalmopathy, 70 to 85 hyperthyroidism and roughly 17 progressor patients.

The germline V gene encodes CDR1 SEHNR and CDR2 FQNEAQ (reference sequence). The CDR3 holds 11 amino acids from the cysteine to the phenylalanine. Of the read, only the CDR3 DNA is kept; its 33 bases are in frame from base 1. Trimming at the junction amounts to 6 bases on V and 7 bases on J, and the germline ends lie 7 bases apart. General findings and caveats noted by the study authors: Most expanded thyroid clonotypes (frequency above 0.001) were also detected in blood, suggesting blood repertoires may reflect thyroid immune responses. A 13 V-J signature model separated ophthalmopathy from stable hyperthyroidism, with approximately 86% sensitivity and 81.08% specificity in cross-validation and 80%/75% in testing. In validation, the model predicted progression to ophthalmopathy a median of roughly 6.1 months before onset, with about 70% sensitivity and around 76% specificity. No statistical method was used to fix the sample size in advance, and group allocation was not hidden from the investigators.

Amplification of TCR beta CDR3 regions was carried out from RNA transcripts. The first round of RT-PCR for the TCR CDR3 was performed with the HTBI primer set and the Qiagen OneStep RT-PCR kit. The libraries were constructed in a second round of multiplex PCR and then size-selected and purified. The libraries were sequenced on an Illumina HiSeq2000 using paired-end 100 bp reads. The study's processing was this. SOAPnuke was used to process the raw data, removing reads that contained adapters or uncalled bases, had a mean Phred below 15, or lacked an exact match to the constant primer or identifier. COPE v1.2.5 was used to merge the high-quality paired reads, and each unique nucleotide sequence was defined as a clonotype. MiTCR v1.1 was used to align clonotypes to the IMGT TRBV, TRBD and TRBJ reference segments. Only V-J combinations with frequency above 0.0001, covering about 99% of repertoires, were analysed. A TCS score was defined as the ratio of F50 (clonal expansion) to E x V (chaos), with BLOSUM62-based TCRdist applied between CDR3 peptides within each V-J. Welch's t-statistics and random forest reduced 514 V-J features to roughly 13, which were used in a naive Bayes classifier (R e1071). The public reads were reanalyzed by TCRdb: fastp trimming at Q25, MiXCR alignment, in-frame beta chains only. Under each unique CDR3 protein, matching rows form one entry showing the most common genes and DNA. The V and J calls, along with clone size, are taken from TCRdb and not from the paper's own processing. For this sample there are around 420,000 distinct CDR3 sequences; 12% to 15% appear just once. 5.3% of the sample belongs to the ten largest clones.

Stable Graves' hyperthyroidism was defined as the absence of progression to ophthalmopathy over 18 months of follow-up. Hyperthyroidism patients were newly diagnosed, had a disease duration of under 2 months, and were aged 18 to 65 years. Patients with uncontrolled infections, other autoimmune diseases, pregnancy or lactation were excluded. Diagnoses were based on clinical symptoms, serum thyroxine and TRAb, thyroid ultrasound and orbital computed tomography. Ficoll-Paque density gradient centrifugation was used to isolate PBMCs from around 10 ml of fresh peripheral blood. Trizol reagent was used to extract total RNA, and RNA quality was then checked on an Agilent 2100 Bioanalyzer. This clonotype appeared many times. Its antigen has not been determined. No clone much larger than this one lies a single base away; base qualities are absent.

The rearrangement joined TRBV7-9 to TRBJ2-1; the D gene identity is not certain. Sequencing used blood. The receptor was derived from a woman in her late teens or twenties with Graves' hyperthyroidism. In nucleotides, the sequence is TGTGCCAGCAGTCCACAGAATGAGCAGTTCTTC. It is translated as CASSPQNEQFF.